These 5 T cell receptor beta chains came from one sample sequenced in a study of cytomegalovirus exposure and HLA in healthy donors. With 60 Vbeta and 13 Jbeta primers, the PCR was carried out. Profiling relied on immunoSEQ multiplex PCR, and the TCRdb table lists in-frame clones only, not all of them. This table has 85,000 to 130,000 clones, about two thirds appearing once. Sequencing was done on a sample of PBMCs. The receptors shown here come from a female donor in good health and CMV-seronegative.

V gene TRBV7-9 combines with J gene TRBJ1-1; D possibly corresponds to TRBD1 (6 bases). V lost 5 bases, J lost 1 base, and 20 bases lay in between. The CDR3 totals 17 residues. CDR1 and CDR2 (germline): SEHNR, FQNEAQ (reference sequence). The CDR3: CASSPRDAQGPNTEAFF. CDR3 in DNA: TGTGCCAGCAGCCCTAGGGATGCCCAGGGGCCGAACACTGAAGCTTTCTTT.

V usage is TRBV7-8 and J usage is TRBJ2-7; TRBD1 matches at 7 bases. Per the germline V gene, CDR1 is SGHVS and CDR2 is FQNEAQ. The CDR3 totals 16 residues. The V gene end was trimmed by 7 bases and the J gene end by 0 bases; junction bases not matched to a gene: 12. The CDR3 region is CASTLAGTAISYEQYF. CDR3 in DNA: TGTGCCAGCACCCTAGCCGGGACAGCCATCTCCTACGAGCAGTACTTC. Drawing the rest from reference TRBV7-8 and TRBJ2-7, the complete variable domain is GAGVSQSPRYKVAKRGQDVALRCDPISGHVSLFWYQQALGQGPEFLTYFQNEAQLDKSGLPSDRFFAERPEGSVSTLKIQRTQQEDSAVYLCASTLAGTAISYEQYFGPGTRLTVT.

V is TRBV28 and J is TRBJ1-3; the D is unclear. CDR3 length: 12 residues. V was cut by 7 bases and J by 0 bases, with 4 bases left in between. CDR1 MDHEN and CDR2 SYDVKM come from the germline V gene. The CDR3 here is CASTYSGNTIYF. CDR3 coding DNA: TGTGCCAGCACCTACTCTGGAAACACCATATATTTT. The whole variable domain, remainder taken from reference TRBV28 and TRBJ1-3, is DVKVTQSSRYLVKRTGEKVFLECVQDMDHENMFWYRQDPGLGLRLIYFSYDVKMKEKGDIPEGYSVSREKKERFSLILESASTNQTSMYLCASTYSGNTIYFGEGSWLTVV.

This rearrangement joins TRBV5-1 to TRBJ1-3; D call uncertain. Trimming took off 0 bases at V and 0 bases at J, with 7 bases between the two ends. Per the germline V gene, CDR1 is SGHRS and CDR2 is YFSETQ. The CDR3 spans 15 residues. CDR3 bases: TGCGCCAGCAGCTTGGGGGCGAGCTCTGGAAACACCATATATTTT. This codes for CASSLGASSGNTIYF.

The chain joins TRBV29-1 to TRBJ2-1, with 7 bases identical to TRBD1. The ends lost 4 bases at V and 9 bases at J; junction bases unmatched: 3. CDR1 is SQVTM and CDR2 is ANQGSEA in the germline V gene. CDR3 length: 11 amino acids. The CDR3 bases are TGCAGCGTTGTAGGGGGCGGTGAGCAGTTCTTC. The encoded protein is CSVVGGGEQFF.